What follows describes a single T cell receptor (beta chain). Its antigen remains unidentified. This record comes from a study of T cell responses to AZD1222 COVID-19 vaccine. Findings of the study overall: Unmutated regions of variants are reportedly targeted by nearly half of spike-specific TCRs.

Generated by immunoSEQ multiplex PCR, the TCRdb table keeps only in-frame clones and is missing some. Among approximately 200,000 clones listed, 88% were seen once. The CDR3 is made up of 12 amino acids. V was cut by 3 bases and J by 6 bases, with 12 bases left in between. The germline gives CDR1 DFQATT, CDR2 SNEGSKA (reference sequence). The sequence came from an adult in good health. The sample in question was peripheral blood, obtained on day 0 of AZD1222 vaccination. The gene calls are TRBV20-1 and TRBJ2-7, with D maybe TRBD2 (5 bases). CDR3: CSASRGFGEQYF. Here the CDR3 DNA reads TGCAGTGCTAGTAGAGGGTTTGGCGAGCAGTACTTC.